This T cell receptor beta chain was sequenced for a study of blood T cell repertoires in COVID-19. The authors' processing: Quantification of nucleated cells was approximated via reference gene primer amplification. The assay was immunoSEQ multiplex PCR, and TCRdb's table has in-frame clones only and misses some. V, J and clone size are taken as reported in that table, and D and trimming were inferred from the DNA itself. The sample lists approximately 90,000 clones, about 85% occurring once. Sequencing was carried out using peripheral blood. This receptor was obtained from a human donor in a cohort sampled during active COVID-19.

CDR3 nucleotides: TGCGCCAGCAGCTTGGAGGGGGCAGGGGGAACAACTAATGAAAAACTGTTTTTT. Translation gives CASSLEGAGGTTNEKLFF. The V call is TRBV5-1, the J call TRBJ1-4; 7 bases fit TRBD1. Unmatched junction bases numbered 8, after V lost 0 bases and J lost 0 bases. Germline V lookup: CDR1 SGHRS, CDR2 YFSETQ. This CDR3 is built from 18 residues.